One sample yielded the 18 T cell receptor beta chains listed below, sequenced in a study of cytomegalovirus exposure and HLA in healthy donors. The primer mix had 60 Vbeta and 13 Jbeta primers. Method: immunoSEQ multiplex PCR; TCRdb's copy keeps in-frame clones and lacks some. The sample includes 100,000 to 150,000 clones, about 75% seen only once; the top ten take roughly 31%. Sample: PBMCs. These receptors originate from a man between 60 and 75 years old in good health and CMV-seropositive.

Written as DNA, the CDR3 is TGTGCCAGCAGCAACCGGGACAGTAATTCACCCCTCCACTTT. Translating gives CASSNRDSNSPLHF. The J gene is TRBJ1-6, the V gene TRBV11-2; TRBD1 matches at 7 bases. The CDR3 runs 14 residues. Germline CDR1 reads SGHAT; CDR2 reads FQNNGV. Trimming removed 5 bases from V and 6 bases from J; junction bases left unmatched: 4.

This clone was found once. The chain links TRBV30 to TRBJ1-3, with 9 bases identical to TRBD1. Germline V gene data show CDR1 as GTSNPN and CDR2 as SVGIG (reference sequence). This CDR3 contains 18 residues. Trimming at V came to 1 base and at J to 3 bases, leaving 13 bases not matched to a gene. The CDR3 sequence: CAWSGYIPGQGSGNTIYF. CDR3 DNA sequence: TGTGCCTGGAGTGGGTATATACCGGGACAGGGAAGTGGAAACACCATATATTTT.

V is TRBV12-5 and J is TRBJ2-5; 9 bases map to TRBD2. Germline CDR1 and CDR2: LGHNT and FRNRAP. The CDR3 sequence is 16 residues long. With V trimmed by 1 base and J by 4 bases, 7 bases remained unmatched. In DNA form, the CDR3 reads TGTGCTAGTGGTTTGGGGACTAGCGCAAGCCGAGAGACCCAGTACTTC. Protein: CASGLGTSASRETQYF.

The V and J genes are TRBV19 and TRBJ1-2; D not resolved. The germline CDR1 and CDR2 sequences are LNHDA and SQIVND (reference sequence). The CDR3 extends over 13 amino acids. Trimming removed 8 bases from V and 3 bases from J, with 13 bases in between. The DNA for the CDR3 is TGTGCCAGTGCACGGGAGCCCTACTATGGCTACACCTTC. Translation: CASAREPYYGYTF.

The chain employs TRBV13 and TRBJ1-6; TRBD1 might be the D (6 bases). The CDR3 is 17 residues long. V was trimmed by 4 bases and J by 5 bases, leaving 18 bases between them. Germline V lookup: CDR1 PRHDT, CDR2 FYEKMQ (reference sequence). CDR3 protein: CASSSPHSGADNSPLHF. Written as DNA, the CDR3 is TGTGCCAGCAGCTCACCACATTCAGGGGCGGATAATTCACCCCTCCACTTT.

The chain links TRBV2 to TRBJ1-2, with TRBD1 matching over 7 bases. Trimming removed 4 bases from V and 6 bases from J; junction bases left unmatched: 5. The germline V gene has CDR1 SNHLY and CDR2 FYNNEI. This CDR3 is built from 13 residues. CDR3 nucleotide sequence: TGTGCCAGCAGTGTCCGACAGGGAAATGGCTACACCTTC. This gives the protein CASSVRQGNGYTF.

The chain couples TRBV5-1 to TRBJ2-3, with 9 bases that match TRBD2. Per germline, CDR1 SGHRS and CDR2 YFSETQ. This CDR3 contains 14 residues. The junction had 1 base not matched to a gene; V was cut back by 5 bases and J by 0 bases. The CDR3 DNA sequence: TGCGCCAGCAGAACTAGCGGGAGCACAGATACGCAGTATTTT. It specifies CASRTSGSTDTQYF.

The chain has TRBV19 and TRBJ2-3; D perhaps matches TRBD1 (6 bases). Trimming took 5 bases from V and 5 from J, leaving 11 bases between them. The germline CDR1 and CDR2 sequences are LNHDA and SQIVND (reference sequence). This CDR3 has 13 residues. The CDR3 loop is CASSSTGIDTQYF. The CDR3 DNA reads as TGTGCCAGTAGTTCCACAGGGATAGATACGCAGTATTTT.

The chain joins TRBV11-2 to TRBJ1-5, with D perhaps TRBD1 (5 bases). With 0 bases removed from V and 7 bases from J, the gap between germline ends came to 10 bases. The CDR3 runs 14 residues. CDR1 is SGHAT and CDR2 is FQNNGV in the germline V gene. CDR3 loop: CASSLDGGDQPQHF. The CDR3 nucleotides read TGTGCCAGCAGCTTAGACGGGGGTGACCAGCCCCAGCATTTT.

V is TRBV4-1 and J is TRBJ2-1; 10 bases align to TRBD2. After removal of 4 bases from V and 4 bases from J, the junction contained 4 bases not matched to a gene. The V gene's germline CDR1 is MGHRA and CDR2 YSYEKL. The CDR3 extends over 15 amino acids. The CDR3 coding sequence is TGCGCCAGCAGCCCGGGACTAGCGAATTACAATGAGCAGTTCTTC. This encodes CASSPGLANYNEQFF.

The genes are TRBV6-1 and TRBJ1-6, with D unclear. V lost 6 bases and J lost 7, with 19 bases in between. The CDR3 covers 16 residues. CDR1 and CDR2 (germline): MNHNS, SASEGT. In nucleotides, the CDR3 is TGTGCCAGCAGGGAAAGAGGGCACGGACCAAATTCACCCCTCCACTTT. Its translation: CASRERGHGPNSPLHF.

V usage is TRBV10-3 and J usage is TRBJ1-2, with D tentatively TRBD1 (5 bases). The ends were cut back, 7 bases at V and 1 base at J, with 13 bases in the middle. The CDR3 is 14 residues long. Looked up from germline, CDR1 is ENHRY and CDR2 is SYGVKD. CDR3 bases: TGTGCCATCACCCGGGGGGTTCTTAACTATGGCTACACCTTC. This translates into CAITRGVLNYGYTF.

J is TRBJ2-2 and V is TRBV11-2; maybe TRBD2 (5 bases). This CDR3 has 18 amino acids. Trimming stripped 0 bases from V and 5 bases from J, with 19 bases between. CDR1 is SGHAT and CDR2 is FQNNGV in the germline V gene. CDR3 sequence reads: CASSLDPASRGRTGELFF. The CDR3 DNA sequence: TGTGCCAGCAGCTTAGATCCCGCGTCCCGGGGAAGGACCGGGGAGCTGTTTTTT. The whole variable domain, remainder taken from reference TRBV11-2 and TRBJ2-2, is EAGVAQSPRYKIIEKRQSVAFWCNPISGHATLYWYQQILGQGPKLLIQFQNNGVVDDSQLPKDRFSAERLKGVDSTLKIQPAKLEDSAVYLCASSLDPASRGRTGELFFGEGSRLTVL.

The V gene is TRBV5-4, the J gene TRBJ1-5; tentatively, D is TRBD1 (6 bases). Germline CDR1 is SGHNT and CDR2 is YYREEE (reference sequence). The CDR3 runs to 16 residues. V gave up 0 bases and J gave up 7 bases, with 17 bases separating them. The CDR3 is CASSLGGQGPGQPQHF. CDR3 sequence (DNA): TGTGCCAGCAGCTTGGGAGGGCAGGGGCCAGGCCAGCCCCAGCATTTT.

The chain links TRBV7-9 to TRBJ2-5, with 12 bases fitting TRBD2. The CDR3 is 14 residues long. Trimming cost V 5 bases and J 6 bases; bases outside gene matches: 4. Per germline, CDR1 SEHNR and CDR2 FQNEAQ (reference sequence). CDR3 nucleotides: TGTGCCAGCAGCCGGACTAGCGGGGAGCAGACCCAGTACTTC. This encodes CASSRTSGEQTQYF.

This chain joins TRBV5-1 and TRBJ1-5, with a tentative D call TRBD1 (5 bases). The germline V and J ends were trimmed by 3 bases and 6 bases, with 10 bases remaining between them. Looked up from germline, CDR1 is SGHRS and CDR2 is YFSETQ. CDR3 length: 13 residues. The CDR3 sequence: CASSSREGQPQHF. In nucleotides, the CDR3 is TGCGCCAGCAGCTCCAGGGAGGGTCAGCCCCAGCATTTT.

The V gene is TRBV18, the J gene TRBJ1-3; D is perhaps TRBD1 (5 bases). CDR1 is KGHSH, CDR2 LQKENI, per germline. V lost 2 bases and J 0 bases, leaving 8 bases between the germline ends. This CDR3 region has 15 residues. CDR3 nucleotide sequence: TGTGCCAGCTCACCAGCCAGGGACTCTGGAAACACCATATATTTT. This encodes CASSPARDSGNTIYF.

This clone turned up a few times. The CDR3 DNA reads TGTGCCTGGACCATACAGGGGGCGGATCAGCCCCAGCATTTT. Translated: CAWTIQGADQPQHF. The chain recombines TRBV30 with TRBJ1-5, with 9 bases fitting TRBD1. The CDR3 is 14 residues long. V was pared by 4 bases and J by 5 bases, with 6 bases of the junction left unmatched. Germline CDR1 and CDR2: GTSNPN and SVGIG (reference sequence).